This TCR beta chain was sequenced during a study of blood T cell repertoires in COVID-19. The protocol was immunoSEQ multiplex PCR, while the TCRdb copy is restricted to in-frame clones and leaves out a portion. Altogether approximately 390,000 clones are present, around nine tenths being singletons, with the ten largest covering approximately 10%. Trimming stripped 2 bases from V and 2 bases from J, with 10 bases between. The CDR3 sequence is 15 residues long. The germline V gene has CDR1 SGHTA and CDR2 FQGNSA. The V and J genes are TRBV7-2 and TRBJ1-3, with TRBD1 as a possible D gene (5 bases). The origin of this receptor is a woman between 45 and 65 years old who had recovered from COVID-19. What was sequenced was PBMCs or T cells enriched from blood (not recorded which). In nucleotides, the CDR3 is TGTGCCAGCAGCTTATCCCCCAGGGCTGGAAACACCATATATTTT. As protein: CASSLSPRAGNTIYF.